In its sample, the clone carrying this TCR beta chain was seen many times. Its antigen is as yet unknown. Patients were aged 18 to 65, had disease duration under 2 months, and had newly diagnosed hyperthyroidism. Cells are PBMCs isolated from 9 to 10 ml of fresh blood. Amplification of TCR beta CDR3 regions was performed using RNA transcripts as template. The TCR CDR3 first-round RT-PCR relied on the HTBI primer set. MiXCR was run by TCRdb on the multiplex PCR reads, yielding one entry per CDR3 protein. The data hold about 740,000 distinct CDR3 sequences, with around 13% observed a single time. This entry belongs to a study of T cells in Graves' hyperthyroidism and ophthalmopathy. Trimming shortened V by 6 bases and J by 6 bases, and 5 bases separated the two germline ends. The CDR3 sequence is 10 residues long. Study findings and constraints: Blood samples included most of the expanded thyroid clonotypes exceeding 0.001. Ophthalmopathy, as predicted by the model, came a median about six months after the prediction.

The sequencing input was blood. The TCR comes from a woman under 30 with Graves' hyperthyroidism. The V gene is TRBV12-3 or TRBV12-4, the J gene TRBJ1-2; D is unresolved. CDR3 sequence (DNA): TGTGCCAGCAGGCTGAATGGCTACACCTTC. Translating it yields CASRLNGYTF.